The entry below describes one T cell receptor beta chain. This record belongs to a study of blood T cell repertoires in COVID-19. Study-level background: COVID-19 samples collected from the United States, Italy and Spain covered acute and convalescent phases. Sources were T cells, B-cell-depleted T cells, or PBMCs; the material itself was cDNA or gDNA.

CDR3 size: 14 residues. V was shortened by 2 bases and J by 0 bases, with 8 bases between the two germline ends. Germline V lookup: CDR1 GTSNPN, CDR2 SVGIG (reference sequence). Assay: immunoSEQ multiplex PCR; the TCRdb copy retains only in-frame clones and omits some. The data contain 200,000 to 300,000 clones, around 90% of them seen just once; the ten biggest clones take up just over 2.5%. Participants spanned ages about 18 to 100 years and resided in 24 US areas. The receptor was derived from a woman in her 30s with acute COVID-19. The chain is built from TRBV30 and TRBJ1-5; D is unclear. The sequenced sample was PBMCs or T cells enriched from blood (not recorded which). CDR3 nucleotide sequence: TGTGCCTGGAGTCAAACAGTTAGCAATCAGCCCCAGCATTTT. Translation: CAWSQTVSNQPQHF.